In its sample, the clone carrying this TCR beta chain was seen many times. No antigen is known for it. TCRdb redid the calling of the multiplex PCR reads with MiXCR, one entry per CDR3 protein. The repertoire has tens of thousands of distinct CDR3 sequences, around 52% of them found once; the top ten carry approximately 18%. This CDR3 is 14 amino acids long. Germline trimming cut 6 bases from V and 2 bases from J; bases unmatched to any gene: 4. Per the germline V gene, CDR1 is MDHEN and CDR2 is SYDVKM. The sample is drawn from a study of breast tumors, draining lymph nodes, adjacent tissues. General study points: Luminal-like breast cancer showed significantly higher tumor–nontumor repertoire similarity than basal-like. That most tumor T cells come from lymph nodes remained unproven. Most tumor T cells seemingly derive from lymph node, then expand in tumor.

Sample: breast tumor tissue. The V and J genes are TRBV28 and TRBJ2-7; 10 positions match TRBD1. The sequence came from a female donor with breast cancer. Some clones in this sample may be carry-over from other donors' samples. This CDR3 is CASRGQGLPYEQYF. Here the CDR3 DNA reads TGTGCCAGCAGGGGACAGGGGCTACCCTACGAGCAGTACTTC.